The 29 T cell receptor beta chains listed next were all sequenced from one sample in a study of T cell repertoires in ileal Crohn's disease. Profiled with immunoSEQ multiplex PCR; TCRdb holds only in-frame clones, not every one. The table has several thousand clones, around 90% seen once. Noted time point: proximal margin of the surgical specimen (macroscopically non-inflamed). Material for sequencing was ileal tissue. These receptors were collected from an adult with Crohn's disease.

The rearrangement joins TRBV7-2 to TRBJ1-2; D possibly corresponds to TRBD1 (5 bases). Germline CDR1 reads SGHTA; CDR2 reads FQGNSA. V was pared by 2 bases and J by 8 bases, with 12 bases between. This CDR3 contains 13 residues. The CDR3 DNA sequence: TGTGCCAGCAGCTTATCAGGGTCGAGAGGCTACACCTTC. This sequence encodes CASSLSGSRGYTF. Based on the CDR3 plus reference TRBV7-2 and TRBJ1-2, the full variable domain is GAGVSQSPSNKVTEKGKDVELRCDPISGHTALYWYRQSLGQGLEFLIYFQGNSAPDKSGLPSDRFSAERTGGSVSTLTIQRTQQEDSAVYLCASSLSGSRGYTFGSGTRLTVV.

The chain is built from TRBV28 and TRBJ2-2; 7 bases map to TRBD2. Losses at the gene ends were 3 bases for V and 6 bases for J; bases not matched to a gene: 1. Germline V gene data show CDR1 as MDHEN and CDR2 as SYDVKM. The CDR3 contains 13 residues. The CDR3 sequence: CASSLSGAGELFF. CDR3 bases: TGTGCCAGCAGTTTGAGCGGGGCCGGGGAGCTGTTTTTT. Full variable domain (remainder filled in from reference TRBV28 and TRBJ2-2): DVKVTQSSRYLVKRTGEKVFLECVQDMDHENMFWYRQDPGLGLRLIYFSYDVKMKEKGDIPEGYSVSREKKERFSLILESASTNQTSMYLCASSLSGAGELFFGEGSRLTVL.

J is TRBJ1-5 and V is TRBV27, with a possible D match to TRBD1 (6 bases). Trimming pared 5 bases from V and 1 base from J, leaving 18 bases between. CDR1 is MNHEY and CDR2 is SMNVEV in the germline V gene (reference sequence). CDR3 length: 17 residues. CDR3 residues: CASSPFGVRGSNQPQHF. The CDR3 DNA is TGTGCCAGCAGTCCGTTCGGGGTTAGGGGGAGCAATCAGCCCCAGCATTTT.

This clone was seen a few times. This sample includes further DNA sequences coding for the same CDR3. The chain combines TRBV5-5 with TRBJ2-7; TRBD1 matches at 9 bases. This CDR3 is 14 amino acids long. V lost 4 bases and J lost 4; bases outside the gene matches: 6. The germline V gene encodes CDR1 SGHKS and CDR2 YYEKEE (reference sequence). Here the CDR3 DNA reads TGTGCCAGCAGCCCGGGACAGGGAGGGTACGAGCAGTACTTC. Its protein product is CASSPGQGGYEQYF.

The chain carries TRBV2 and TRBJ1-1; D gene uncertain. Germline V gene sequence: CDR1 SNHLY, CDR2 FYNNEI. The CDR3 is 13 amino acids. Between the trimmed V and J ends, which lost 6 bases and 4 bases, there was a span of 12 bases. In DNA, the CDR3 is TGTGCCAGCAGCCCAGACCTGGGCACTGAAGCTTTCTTT. Encoded protein: CASSPDLGTEAFF.

The chain carries TRBV10-3 and TRBJ2-4, with D perhaps matching TRBD1 (5 bases). This CDR3 comprises 15 residues. Germline V lookup: CDR1 ENHRY, CDR2 SYGVKD. Trimming took off 4 bases at V and 1 base at J, with 11 bases between the two ends. CDR3 in amino acids: CAISAGNGAKNIQYF. The CDR3 bases are TGTGCCATCAGTGCAGGGAACGGGGCCAAAAACATTCAGTACTTC.

This clone was observed a few times. The chain combines TRBV2 with TRBJ2-7, with no clear D. The CDR3 totals 13 residues. The germline CDR1 and CDR2 sequences are SNHLY and FYNNEI. V lost 1 base and J 3 bases, leaving 7 bases between the germline ends. The CDR3 loop reads CASSEGVGYEQYF. CDR3 nucleotide sequence: TGTGCCAGCAGTGAAGGGGTCGGCTACGAGCAGTACTTC.

The J gene is TRBJ2-7, the V gene TRBV9; D is ambiguous. Germline V gene data show CDR1 as SGDLS and CDR2 as YYNGEE. V dropped 0 bases and J dropped 2 bases, with 15 bases sitting between them. The CDR3 extends over 16 amino acids. In nucleotides, the CDR3 is TGTGCCAGCAGCGTAGGACTTCTCGCCGGGCCCTACGAGCAGTACTTC. Translating it yields CASSVGLLAGPYEQYF.

The chain couples TRBV6-1 to TRBJ2-7; a possible D gene is TRBD1 (6 bases). The CDR3 is made up of 14 amino acids. V was trimmed by 5 bases and J by 4 bases, leaving 15 bases between them. Per the germline V gene, CDR1 is MNHNS and CDR2 is SASEGT. CDR3 bases: TGTGCCAGCAGTTCCCCGGACAGCTATTACGAGCAGTACTTC. It translates to CASSSPDSYYEQYF.

The V gene is TRBV7-9, the J gene TRBJ2-7; D gene uncertain. The V gene's germline CDR1 is SEHNR and CDR2 FQNEAQ (reference sequence). V lost 5 bases, J lost 3 bases, and 14 bases lay in between. The CDR3 extends over 14 amino acids. The DNA for the CDR3 is TGTGCCAGCAGCCCACATGAAGCAAGCTACGAGCAGTACTTC. Translation gives CASSPHEASYEQYF.

This sequence joins TRBV2 and TRBJ2-7; possibly TRBD1 for D (6 bases). CDR1 SNHLY and CDR2 FYNNEI come from the germline V gene. V gave up 6 bases and J gave up 2 bases, with 8 bases separating them. This CDR3 is built from 12 residues. CDR3 region: CASRDSPYEQYF. CDR3 nucleotides: TGTGCCAGCAGGGACAGTCCCTACGAGCAGTACTTC.

The chain has TRBV7-9 and TRBJ2-3, with D possibly TRBD1 on 5 matching bases. CDR3 length: 15 amino acids. Trimming took off 4 bases at V and 2 bases at J, with 13 bases between the two ends. Germline V CDR1 and CDR2: SEHNR, FQNEAQ (reference sequence). DNA for the CDR3: TGTGCCAGCAGCTCGCATCAGGGATCCACAGATACGCAGTATTTT. Amino acid sequence: CASSSHQGSTDTQYF.

As to this clone: Other DNA sequences within the sample encode an identical CDR3. The chain couples TRBV5-5 to TRBJ2-7, with 9 bases lining up with TRBD1. Germline V gene lookup returns CDR1 SGHKS and CDR2 YYEKEE (reference sequence). The CDR3 has 14 amino acids. Trimming took 4 bases from V and 3 from J; bases not matched to a gene: 5. The CDR3 reads CASSPGQGGYEQYF. CDR3 DNA: TGTGCCAGCAGCCCGGGACAGGGAGGCTACGAGCAGTACTTC.

V and J are TRBV5-1 and TRBJ2-7; tentatively, D is TRBD2 (6 bases). V was shortened by 1 base and J by 5 bases, with 13 bases between the two germline ends. The CDR3 contains 14 residues. Germline V gene sequence: CDR1 SGHRS, CDR2 YFSETQ. Here the CDR3 reads CASSLRENSHEQYF. The CDR3 bases are TGCGCCAGCAGCTTGCGGGAGAATTCCCACGAGCAGTACTTC. Supplemented by reference TRBV5-1 and TRBJ2-7, the full variable domain reads KAGVTQTPRYLIKTRGQQVTLSCSPISGHRSVSWYQQTPGQGLQFLFEYFSETQRNKGNFPGRFSGRQFSNSRSEMNVSTLELGDSALYLCASSLRENSHEQYFGPGTRLTVT.

The chain couples TRBV7-8 to TRBJ2-7, with D maybe TRBD2 (5 bases). The CDR3 has 11 amino acids. Trimming removed 5 bases from V and 5 bases from J, with 7 bases in between. The germline V gene has CDR1 SGHVS and CDR2 FQNEAQ. CDR3 sequence (DNA): TGTGCCAGCAGCCCCGGGAACGAGCAGTACTTC. Residues: CASSPGNEQYF.

V gene TRBV4-3 combines with J gene TRBJ1-5, with 7 bases aligning to TRBD1. Losses at the gene ends were 1 base for V and 4 bases for J; bases not matched to a gene: 1. Germline-derived CDR1 and CDR2 are LGHNA and YSLEER. CDR3 length: 14 residues. CDR3 sequence (DNA): TGCGCCAGCAGCCAAGCAGGGGGAAATCAGCCCCAGCATTTT. The encoded protein is CASSQAGGNQPQHF.

The chain recombines TRBV5-4 with TRBJ1-2, with 10 bases fitting TRBD1. Germline assignment: CDR1 SGHNT and CDR2 YYREEE (reference sequence). V lost 5 bases to trimming and J lost 2 bases; unmatched junction nucleotides: 6. This CDR3 contains 15 residues. In DNA form, the CDR3 reads TGTGCCAGCAGGCCCGGGACAGGGGCAAACTATGGCTACACCTTC. It yields the protein CASRPGTGANYGYTF.

V is TRBV7-6 and J is TRBJ2-5, with 10 bases fitting TRBD2. With 2 bases clipped from V and 0 bases from J, the junction kept 3 bases outside the gene matches. Germline CDR1 and CDR2: SGHVS and FNYEAQ. This CDR3 has 16 amino acids. This chain's CDR3 is CASSLQTSGYQETQYF. The DNA of the CDR3 is TGTGCCAGCAGCTTACAGACTAGCGGGTACCAAGAGACCCAGTACTTC.

The chain carries TRBV29-1 and TRBJ2-1; TRBD2 aligns across 9 bases. This CDR3 spans 14 amino acids. V was pared by 3 bases and J by 9 bases, with 9 bases of the junction left unmatched. Germline-derived CDR1 and CDR2 are SQVTM and ANQGSEA. In nucleotides, the CDR3 is TGCAGCGTTGAGTATAGCGGGAGTTGGGCTGAGCAGTTCTTC. Translated, it gives CSVEYSGSWAEQFF.

The CDR3 loop is CASSLGIYEQYF. CDR3 coding DNA: TGTGCCAGCAGTCTAGGAATCTACGAGCAGTACTTC. V usage is TRBV28 and J usage is TRBJ2-7; D is undetermined. CDR3 length equals 12 residues. V was cut by 5 bases and J by 3 bases, with 8 bases left in between. Germline V lookup: CDR1 MDHEN, CDR2 SYDVKM.

The chain is built from TRBV18 and TRBJ2-7; possibly TRBD1 for D (6 bases). The V and J ends lost 5 bases and 3 bases respectively, with 17 bases between them. The CDR3 contains 15 residues. The germline V gene has CDR1 KGHSH and CDR2 LQKENI. The CDR3 is CASSASRTVGYEQYF. In DNA, the CDR3 is TGTGCCAGCTCAGCCAGTCGGACAGTAGGCTACGAGCAGTACTTC.

The V call is TRBV18, the J call TRBJ2-3; 7 bases are shared with TRBD2. CDR3 length: 14 residues. CDR1 KGHSH and CDR2 LQKENI come from the germline V gene. The V segment lost 8 bases and the J segment 4 bases; nucleotides outside the gene matches: 9. The DNA for the CDR3 is TGTGCCAGCGGAGGGGCGGGAGAGGCAGATACGCAGTATTTT. It specifies CASGGAGEADTQYF.

This rearrangement joins TRBV6-5 to TRBJ2-5, with D perhaps matching TRBD1 (6 bases). With the DNA end fitting TRBJ2-7 better, the J assignment may be wrong. Germline V gives CDR1 MNHEY, CDR2 SVGAGI. The length of the CDR3 is 15 residues. The CDR3 bases are TGTGCCAGCAGCCGTAACTCCGGACAGCACTACGAGCAGTACTTC. Amino acid sequence: CASSRNSGQHYEQYF.

The J gene is TRBJ1-2, the V gene TRBV27; D is uncertain. Germline values: CDR1 MNHEY, CDR2 SMNVEV (reference sequence). The CDR3 loop spans 15 amino acids. The V end was cut by 7 bases, the J end by 8 bases, with 23 bases between. In DNA form, the CDR3 reads TGTGCCAGCACCACCCGCTCTGGTACCTATGTGGGCTACACCTTC. This codes for CASTTRSGTYVGYTF.

The chain carries TRBV10-3 and TRBJ2-2; D remains unclear. Between the trimmed V and J ends, which lost 3 bases and 5 bases, there was a span of 4 bases. The germline gives CDR1 ENHRY, CDR2 SYGVKD. The CDR3 is 12 residues long. The CDR3 is CAISELTGELFF. CDR3 nucleotides: TGTGCCATCAGTGAATTGACCGGGGAGCTGTTTTTT.

DNA of the CDR3: TGTGCCAGCAGTCCGACCAAAACTGAAGCTTTCTTT. Protein: CASSPTKTEAFF. The V gene is TRBV6-6, the J gene TRBJ1-1; the D is unclear. CDR1 is MNHNY, CDR2 SVGAGI, per germline (reference sequence). The V end lost 5 bases, the J end lost 5 bases, and 9 bases lay between the germline ends. The CDR3 sequence is 12 residues long.

The V call is TRBV7-3, the J call TRBJ2-2; 9 bases are a match to TRBD1. The CDR3 sequence is 15 residues long. V was clipped by 6 bases and J by 5 bases; unmatched bases: 7. CDR1 SGHTA and CDR2 FQGTGA come from the germline V gene. As DNA, the CDR3 is TGTGCCAGCAGGCCTACAGGGGGCGGAACCGGGGAGCTGTTTTTT. Protein product: CASRPTGGGTGELFF.

For this clone: At one end, the junction sequence differs from germline, possibly due to a read error. This sequence joins TRBV29-1 and TRBJ1-5; possibly TRBD1 for D (6 bases). The CDR3 sequence is 13 residues long. Germline V CDR1 and CDR2: SQVTM, ANQGSEA. The CDR3 region is CSVRDTWRSAPAF. CDR3 coding DNA: TGCAGCGTTCGGGACACTTGGCGATCAGCCCCAGCATTT.

The chain has TRBV2 and TRBJ1-3; no clear D gene. From germline, CDR1 is SNHLY and CDR2 FYNNEI. Trimming cost V 6 bases and J 1 base, with 7 bases left between them. The CDR3 length is 13 residues. The CDR3 sequence is CASRSFSGNTIYF. The CDR3 DNA reads as TGTGCCAGCAGGAGCTTTTCTGGAAACACCATATATTTT.